The text below deals with one T cell receptor (beta chain). Per germline, CDR1 SGHTA and CDR2 FQGNSA. The CDR3 sequence is 17 residues long. The V and J ends lost 3 bases and 8 bases, in that order; junction bases with no gene match: 12. This record belongs to a study of blood T cell repertoires in COVID-19. Study-level background: Sites across the United States, Italy and Spain contributed samples from acute and convalescent COVID-19. T cells, B-cell-depleted T cells, or PBMCs provided the cDNA or gDNA that served as material.

As originally analysed: Amplifying reference gene primers gave estimates of nucleated cell counts. Only in-frame clones appear in the TCRdb table, and some are missing; sequencing was by immunoSEQ multiplex PCR. That table furnishes V, J and clone size, whereas the DNA furnished D and trimming. The sample records about 210,000 clones, roughly four fifths being singletons. This chain connects TRBV7-2 to TRBJ2-1; TRBD2 agrees at 11 bases. The specimen was peripheral blood. This TCR derives from a woman aged 40 to 50 with acute or convalescent COVID-19. CDR3 nucleotide sequence: TGTGCCAGCAGCTTCCCTCGGGGGGCTAGCGGGGGGCATGAGCAGTTCTTC. This gives the protein CASSFPRGASGGHEQFF.